This T cell receptor (beta chain) was captured by sequencing in a study of molecular identifiers for immune sequencing clone quantification. Comment on this clonotype: Mismatch with germline at one junction end may stem from a read error.

TCRdb re-called the PCR reads with MiXCR, one entry per CDR3 protein. The sample shows approximately 100,000 distinct CDR3 sequences, roughly a third of them seen only once. The CDR3 has 16 residues. The V gene's germline CDR1 is SEHNR and CDR2 FQNEAQ (reference sequence). The chain carries TRBV7-9 and TRBJ2-3; D perhaps matches TRBD2 (5 bases). This TCR derives from a human donor in good health. Some libraries in this study had Jurkat cell RNA spiked in. Sequencing was carried out using naive CD8+ T cells from blood, with Jurkat cell RNA spiked in. Subset described: FACS-sorted CD8+CD4-CCR7+CD45RA+ naive T cells. DNA for the CDR3: TGTGCCGGCAGCTTAGCGCAGGCACGCACCACAGATACACAGTATTTT. Protein sequence: CAGSLAQARTTDTQYF.